One and the same sample provided the 18 T cell receptor beta chains below, sequenced in a study of T-cell memory formation after mild COVID-19. TCRdb processed the 5' RACE reads anew with MiXCR; each CDR3 protein has one entry. The sample includes about 350,000 distinct CDR3 sequences, roughly 13% of them seen just once. The sequenced sample was PBMCs or a T cell subset sorted from them (not recorded which). Receptors were obtained from a man between 18 and 29 years old who had mild COVID-19 (a few samples of this study predate the infection). Cell type and time point are not known.

In its sample, this clonotype was seen a few times. The chain is built from TRBV5-1 and TRBJ2-6, with 7 positions matching TRBD1. Germline V lookup: CDR1 SGHRS, CDR2 YFSETQ. The CDR3 spans 15 residues. After removal of 5 bases from V and 2 bases from J, the junction contained 4 bases not matched to a gene. CDR3: CASSWTGPGANVLTF. CDR3 DNA sequence: TGCGCCAGCAGTTGGACAGGCCCTGGGGCCAACGTCCTGACTTTC.

The chain employs TRBV7-9 and TRBJ1-2; D remains unclear. CDR1 is SEHNR and CDR2 is FQNEAQ in the germline V gene (reference sequence). V lost 5 bases and J lost 6, with 13 bases in between. CDR3 length: 13 residues. CDR3 sequence reads: CASSPPVLDGYTF. The CDR3 bases are TGTGCCAGCAGCCCGCCCGTCCTAGATGGCTACACCTTC.

This clonotype has just a few counts. V and J are TRBV6-6 and TRBJ2-3; 9 nucleotides align to TRBD2. The CDR3 sequence is 16 residues long. V lost 5 bases and J lost 2; bases outside the gene matches: 8. Germline CDR1 and CDR2: MNHNY and SVGAGI (reference sequence). CDR3 nucleotides: TGTGCCAGCAGTATAGCGGGGGCGGGGTACACAGATACGCAGTATTTT. It is translated as CASSIAGAGYTDTQYF.

The V call is TRBV6-2 or TRBV6-3, the J call TRBJ2-1, with 10 bases aligning to TRBD2. The junction had 8 bases not matched to a gene; V was cut back by 5 bases and J by 7 bases. The germline gives CDR1 MNHEY, CDR2 SVGEGT. The CDR3 loop spans 15 amino acids. The CDR3 DNA reads as TGTGCCAGCAGTCCCCTTAGCGGGGGGTTAAATGAGCAGTTCTTC. Encoded protein: CASSPLSGGLNEQFF.

The genes are TRBV12-3 or TRBV12-4 and TRBJ2-3; 8 bases fit TRBD2. V was pared by 3 bases and J by 3 bases, with 11 bases of the junction left unmatched. The CDR3 has 17 residues. This CDR3 reads CASSFPKTSAGTDTQYF. CDR3 in DNA: TGTGCCAGCAGTTTCCCTAAGACTAGCGCGGGGACAGATACGCAGTATTTT.

This clonotype was observed a handful of times. The genes are TRBV3-1 and TRBJ2-1, with 7 bases fitting TRBD1. CDR1 and CDR2 from the germline V gene are LGHDT and YNNKEL (reference sequence). The CDR3 has 15 amino acids. V gave up 3 bases and J gave up 6 bases; unmatched junction bases: 8. CDR3 loop: CASSQSGTAANEQFF. The CDR3 DNA follows: TGTGCCAGCAGCCAGTCCGGGACAGCAGCCAATGAGCAGTTCTTC.

V gene TRBV6-4 combines with J gene TRBJ2-7; a weak D match, TRBD1 (6 bases). V lost 6 bases and J lost 3, with 9 bases in between. Per the germline V gene, CDR1 is MRHNA and CDR2 is SNTAGT. This CDR3 contains 12 residues. The CDR3 DNA reads TGTGCCAGCAGGAACAGGGACTACGAGCAGTACGTC. The encoded protein is CASRNRDYEQYV.

The chain uses TRBV4-1 and TRBJ1-4, with a tentative D call TRBD1 (6 bases). V was clipped by 4 bases and J by 5 bases, with 20 bases between them. The CDR3 loop spans 17 amino acids. Germline CDR1 MGHRA, CDR2 YSYEKL. The CDR3 protein is CASSRVPLQGPNEKLFF. CDR3 DNA sequence: TGCGCCAGCAGCCGGGTCCCGCTACAGGGTCCGAATGAAAAACTGTTTTTT.

The rearrangement links TRBV6-5 to TRBJ1-1, with a tentative D call TRBD1 (6 bases). The CDR3 consists of 17 residues. V was pared by 8 bases and J by 5 bases, with 27 bases between. Germline V lookup: CDR1 MNHEY, CDR2 SVGAGI. The CDR3 DNA reads TGTGCCAGCTTACCGACAGGCGGGACTAGGGGAGAGACTGAAGCTTTCTTT. Amino acid sequence: CASLPTGGTRGETEAFF.

V is TRBV28 and J is TRBJ2-5, with 12 bases aligning to TRBD1. V dropped 6 bases and J dropped 5; count of bases not matched to a gene: 10. Germline V gene data show CDR1 as MDHEN and CDR2 as SYDVKM. This CDR3 has 16 residues. CDR3 amino acids: CASSVAGQGAWETQYF. CDR3 in DNA: TGTGCCAGCAGCGTGGCGGGACAGGGGGCGTGGGAGACCCAGTACTTC. Looking up the rest from reference TRBV28 and TRBJ2-5 gives the full variable domain: DVKVTQSSRYLVKRTGEKVFLECVQDMDHENMFWYRQDPGLGLRLIYFSYDVKMKEKGDIPEGYSVSREKKERFSLILESASTNQTSMYLCASSVAGQGAWETQYFGPGTRLLVL.

This clonotype was found a few times. The chain combines TRBV5-1 with TRBJ1-1; D remains unclear. V lost 0 bases and J lost 4, with 13 bases in between. This CDR3 region has 15 residues. CDR1 and CDR2 (germline): SGHRS, YFSETQ. The CDR3 region has the DNA TGCGCCAGCAGCTTGGAAGCAGCAAGGGCCACTGAAGCTTTCTTT. This sequence encodes CASSLEAARATEAFF.

The chain combines TRBV7-9 with TRBJ2-2; D is perhaps TRBD1 or TRBD2 (5 bases each). The CDR3 spans 16 residues. V was clipped by 5 bases and J by 3 bases, with 16 bases between them. Per germline, CDR1 SEHNR and CDR2 FQNEAQ (reference sequence). CDR3 sequence reads: CASSPRGDRDTGELFF. The CDR3 nucleotides are TGTGCCAGCAGCCCCCGAGGGGATAGGGACACCGGGGAGCTGTTTTTT.

The sample holds a few counts of this clonotype. V gene TRBV6-5 combines with J gene TRBJ1-1, with D possibly being TRBD1 (6 bases). The CDR3 totals 13 residues. Germline V CDR1 and CDR2: MNHEY, SVGAGI. V gave up 8 bases and J gave up 5 bases, with 15 bases separating them. CDR3 residues: CASRRGSATEAFF. DNA of the CDR3: TGTGCCAGCCGCAGGGGCTCGGCGACTGAAGCTTTCTTT.

This clonotype was counted a few times. The V gene is TRBV28, the J gene TRBJ2-1; TRBD1 matches 8 bases. Germline-derived CDR1 and CDR2 are MDHEN and SYDVKM. V dropped 4 bases and J dropped 7; count of bases not matched to a gene: 3. The CDR3 extends over 13 amino acids. The CDR3 DNA follows: TGTGCCAGCAGTTGGACAGGGTGGAATGAGCAGTTCTTC. This encodes CASSWTGWNEQFF.

The chain links TRBV28 to TRBJ1-2, with 9 bases aligning to TRBD1. The CDR3 runs to 16 residues. V gave up 7 bases and J gave up 1 base; unmatched junction bases: 10. Germline V gene lookup returns CDR1 MDHEN and CDR2 SYDVKM. The CDR3 coding sequence is TGTGCCAGCACGGGGTTGGGACAGGGCGATAACTATGGCTACACCTTC. Its translation: CASTGLGQGDNYGYTF.

The rearrangement joins TRBV30 to TRBJ2-7, with no clear D. Trimming pared 0 bases from V and 1 base from J, leaving 1 base between. Germline V gene lookup returns CDR1 GTSNPN and CDR2 SVGIG (reference sequence). The length of the CDR3 is 11 residues. The DNA for the CDR3 is TGTGCCTGGAGTGTGTCCTACGAGCAGTACTTC. This encodes CAWSVSYEQYF.

This clonotype was observed a few times. V gene TRBV7-2 combines with J gene TRBJ2-1; 9 bases line up with TRBD2. Germline values: CDR1 SGHTA, CDR2 FQGNSA. The CDR3 totals 16 residues. V lost 3 bases and J lost 4; bases outside the gene matches: 7. CDR3 bases: TGTGCCAGCAGCTTTATGGCGGGGGGGCGGTACAATGAGCAGTTCTTC. The encoded protein is CASSFMAGGRYNEQFF.

The rearrangement links TRBV10-3 to TRBJ1-1; tentative D call: TRBD1 (5 bases). CDR3 length equals 14 residues. Trimming took off 0 bases at V and 6 bases at J, with 11 bases between the two ends. Germline V gene data show CDR1 as ENHRY and CDR2 as SYGVKD. CDR3 sequence: CAISESGRVAEAFF. The CDR3 DNA is TGTGCCATCAGTGAGTCGGGCAGGGTCGCTGAAGCTTTCTTT.